One and the same sample provided the 28 T cell receptor beta chains below, sequenced in a study of CD8 T cells in Susac syndrome. An amount of RNA that ranged from roughly 0.45 to 1 ug was reverse transcribed with random hexamers. TCRdb re-called the immunoSEQ multiplex PCR reads with MiXCR, one entry per CDR3 protein. The top ten hold around 0.2% of the sample, which has about 140,000 distinct CDR3 sequences, 95% seen once. The sequenced sample consisted of CD8+ T cells from PBMCs. The receptors shown here come from a human donor with Susac syndrome.

In this sample, this clonotype turned up once. CDR3 region: CASSYSPGTDQETQYF. Here the CDR3 DNA reads TGTGCCAGCAGTTACTCCCCGGGAACAGACCAAGAGACCCAGTACTTC. J is TRBJ2-5 and V is TRBV6-6, with a tentative D call TRBD2 (5 bases). The germline gives CDR1 MNHNY, CDR2 SVGAGI (reference sequence). V was cut by 0 bases and J by 0 bases, with 11 bases left in between. The CDR3 consists of 16 residues.

The chain is built from TRBV7-2 and TRBJ2-3, with D hard to call. Per the germline V gene, CDR1 is SGHTA and CDR2 is FQGNSA. This CDR3 spans 16 amino acids. V dropped 1 base and J dropped 1 base, with 12 bases sitting between them. CDR3 amino acids: CASSLVASTGTDTQYF. The CDR3 DNA reads TGTGCCAGCAGCTTAGTCGCCTCGACGGGCACAGATACGCAGTATTTT.

The chain has TRBV6-5 and TRBJ2-3; a weak D match, TRBD2 (6 bases). The length of the CDR3 is 13 residues. Looked up from germline, CDR1 is MNHEY and CDR2 is SVGAGI. Trimming left V 8 bases short and J 6 bases short, with 15 bases between. DNA of the CDR3: TGTGCCAGCGGGAGGAATGCCATGGATACGCAGTATTTT. Amino acid sequence: CASGRNAMDTQYF.

This clonotype was seen once. The chain links TRBV5-6 to TRBJ2-7; TRBD1 agrees at 7 bases. The V gene end was trimmed by 2 bases and the J gene end by 0 bases; junction bases not matched to a gene: 5. The V gene's germline CDR1 is SGHDT and CDR2 YYEEEE. CDR3 size: 15 residues. CDR3 sequence reads: CASSFHRGISYEQYF. Here the CDR3 DNA reads TGTGCCAGCAGCTTCCACAGGGGTATCTCCTACGAGCAGTACTTC.

The rearrangement joins TRBV7-9 to TRBJ2-1, with 7 nucleotides matching TRBD2. V shed 7 bases, J shed 6 bases, and the junction held 12 bases outside the gene matches. The CDR3 is made up of 15 amino acids. Germline assignment: CDR1 SEHNR and CDR2 FQNEAQ (reference sequence). The CDR3 DNA follows: TGTGCCAGCACCCAAGGGGCGGGAGAGGTCAATGAGCAGTTCTTC. This encodes CASTQGAGEVNEQFF.

This clonotype was seen a single time. The rearrangement joins TRBV9 to TRBJ2-3, with TRBD2 identical over 8 bases. This CDR3 has 17 residues. Germline assignment: CDR1 SGDLS and CDR2 YYNGEE. V lost 4 bases and J lost 0; bases outside the gene matches: 10. CDR3 residues: CASSFRAGEASTDTQYF. The CDR3 DNA is TGTGCCAGCAGCTTTAGAGCGGGAGAGGCTAGCACAGATACGCAGTATTTT.

V gene TRBV7-3 combines with J gene TRBJ2-1; no clear D gene. Trimming took off 8 bases at V and 1 base at J, with 9 bases between the two ends. Per germline, CDR1 SGHTA and CDR2 FQGTGA. This CDR3 region has 13 residues. CDR3 sequence reads: CASALYSYNEQFF. CDR3 nucleotide sequence: TGTGCCAGCGCCCTTTATTCCTACAATGAGCAGTTCTTC. Variable domain in full (rest from reference TRBV7-3 and TRBJ2-1): GAGVSQTPSNKVTEKGKYVELRCDPISGHTALYWYRQSLGQGPEFLIYFQGTGAADDSGLPNDRFFAVRPEGSVSTLKIQRTERGDSAVYLCASALYSYNEQFFGPGTRLTVL.

V gene TRBV25-1 combines with J gene TRBJ2-5; D gene unclear. V was cut by 5 bases and J by 5 bases, with 3 bases left in between. The CDR3 is 10 amino acids. CDR1 and CDR2 from the germline V gene are MGHDK and SYGVNS. CDR3 region: CASSWETQYF. In DNA form, the CDR3 reads TGTGCCAGCAGTTGGGAGACCCAGTACTTC.

The chain has TRBV7-9 and TRBJ2-1; TRBD1 agrees at 7 bases. V lost 7 bases to trimming and J lost 5 bases; unmatched junction nucleotides: 8. The CDR3 loop spans 14 amino acids. Germline CDR1 reads SEHNR; CDR2 reads FQNEAQ (reference sequence). This CDR3 is CASITSTGDNEQFF. CDR3 bases: TGTGCCAGCATTACCTCAACAGGGGACAATGAGCAGTTCTTC.

In its sample, this clonotype was seen once. The chain is built from TRBV3-1 and TRBJ2-5, with 7 positions matching TRBD2. The CDR3 consists of 15 residues. Germline loops: CDR1 LGHDT, CDR2 YNNKEL (reference sequence). V shed 3 bases, J shed 3 bases, and the junction held 7 bases outside the gene matches. The CDR3: CASSHGAGWKETQYF. CDR3 coding DNA: TGTGCCAGCAGCCATGGAGCGGGATGGAAAGAGACCCAGTACTTC.

This clonotype was observed a single time. This chain connects TRBV9 to TRBJ1-4; TRBD1 matches at 7 bases. CDR1 is SGDLS and CDR2 is YYNGEE in the germline V gene. Trimming removed 3 bases from V and 7 bases from J; junction bases left unmatched: 12. The CDR3 contains 16 residues. The CDR3 nucleotides read TGTGCCAGCAGCGCCCCCTCGACAGGGTTGGGTGAAAAACTGTTTTTT. Its protein product is CASSAPSTGLGEKLFF.

The chain recombines TRBV3-1 with TRBJ2-7; TRBD2 agrees at 11 bases. V shed 5 bases and J 4 bases; nucleotides not matched to a gene: 10. The CDR3 has 16 amino acids. Germline CDR1 and CDR2: LGHDT and YNNKEL (reference sequence). The CDR3 DNA reads as TGTGCCAGCAGCTCGACAACTAGCGGGAGTGCTTACGAGCAGTACTTC. It specifies CASSSTTSGSAYEQYF.

The V gene is TRBV12-3 or TRBV12-4, the J gene TRBJ2-5; D not certain. CDR3 length equals 13 residues. Deletions cut 3 bases from V and 5 bases from J, with 10 bases between. This chain's CDR3 is CASSFSDWETQYF. The CDR3 DNA reads TGTGCCAGCAGTTTCAGTGATTGGGAGACCCAGTACTTC.

This rearrangement joins TRBV29-1 to TRBJ1-1, with D possibly matching TRBD1 (5 bases). Per germline, CDR1 SQVTM and CDR2 ANQGSEA. The length of the CDR3 is 11 residues. Trimming removed 7 bases from V and 1 base from J, with 7 bases in between. In nucleotides, the CDR3 is TGCAGCGCCGGGACGAACACTGAAGCTTTCTTT. Translation gives CSAGTNTEAFF. Variable domain in full (rest from reference TRBV29-1 and TRBJ1-1): SAVISQKPSRDICQRGTSLTIQCQVDSQVTMMFWYRQQPGQSLTLIATANQGSEATYESGFVIDKFPISRPNLTFSTLTVSNMSPEDSSIYLCSAGTNTEAFFGQGTRLTVV.

The rearrangement links TRBV12-3 or TRBV12-4 to TRBJ2-1, with TRBD1 matching over 9 bases. CDR3 length: 11 amino acids. The V gene end was trimmed by 5 bases and the J gene end by 10 bases; junction bases not matched to a gene: 0. The CDR3 sequence is CASSGTGEQFF. For the CDR3, the DNA is TGTGCCAGCAGTGGGACAGGGGAGCAGTTCTTC.

V gene TRBV3-1 combines with J gene TRBJ1-5; D gene unclear. The V end was cut by 3 bases, the J end by 2 bases, with 23 bases between. Germline loops: CDR1 LGHDT, CDR2 YNNKEL (reference sequence). This CDR3 region has 19 residues. This CDR3 reads CASSQKRALEGYRNQPQHF. In DNA, the CDR3 is TGTGCCAGCAGCCAGAAAAGGGCTTTGGAAGGGTACCGCAATCAGCCCCAGCATTTT.

The chain combines TRBV12-3 or TRBV12-4 with TRBJ2-7; D uncertain. Between the trimmed V and J ends, which lost 3 bases and 3 bases, there was a span of 6 bases. This CDR3 has 12 amino acids. The CDR3 is CASSFTHYEQYF. The CDR3 DNA is TGTGCCAGCAGTTTTACACACTACGAGCAGTACTTC.

V usage is TRBV20-1 and J usage is TRBJ2-7, with 9 bases aligning to TRBD2. The CDR3 sequence is 17 residues long. The V gene's germline CDR1 is DFQATT and CDR2 SNEGSKA (reference sequence). Losses at the gene ends were 1 base for V and 6 bases for J; bases not matched to a gene: 16. The CDR3 nucleotides are TGCAGTGCTAGAGGAGATAGCGGGAGTTTGGAGACTGGCGAGCAGTACTTC. Its translation: CSARGDSGSLETGEQYF.

The rearrangement links TRBV2 to TRBJ2-7; D perhaps matches TRBD2 (6 bases). Trimming shortened V by 10 bases and J by 4 bases, and 20 bases separated the two germline ends. The CDR3 sequence is 14 residues long. CDR1 is SNHLY and CDR2 is FYNNEI in the germline V gene. CDR3 amino acids: CATIVGRGAYEQYF. The CDR3 DNA reads TGTGCCACCATCGTCGGGAGAGGAGCTTACGAGCAGTACTTC.

The chain couples TRBV20-1 to TRBJ2-7; TRBD2 agrees at 7 bases. The length of the CDR3 is 15 residues. V gave up 5 bases and J gave up 5 bases; unmatched junction bases: 15. Germline loops: CDR1 DFQATT, CDR2 SNEGSKA (reference sequence). The DNA for the CDR3 is TGCAGTGCTGGGGTAGTGGGAGGGCCGGGGGACGAGCAGTACTTC. Translating it yields CSAGVVGGPGDEQYF.

The chain recombines TRBV20-1 with TRBJ2-1; 10 nucleotides line up with TRBD1. The CDR3 is 15 residues long. Unmatched junction bases numbered 9, after V lost 3 bases and J lost 7 bases. Germline CDR1 and CDR2: DFQATT and SNEGSKA (reference sequence). CDR3 in amino acids: CSASRQGAILNEQFF. For the CDR3, the DNA is TGCAGTGCTAGCAGACAGGGGGCAATTTTGAATGAGCAGTTCTTC.

The V and J genes are TRBV5-6 and TRBJ2-3; D unclear. Germline CDR1 and CDR2: SGHDT and YYEEEE. This CDR3 has 13 residues. Trimming removed 4 bases from V and 6 bases from J, with 12 bases in between. CDR3 region: CASSNSVDDTQYF. The CDR3 DNA is TGTGCCAGCAGCAATTCGGTGGATGATACGCAGTATTTT.

CDR3 DNA: TGTGCCAGCAGTAGGCAGGGGGCGTGGGAGAACTATGGCTACACCTTC. It encodes CASSRQGAWENYGYTF. The chain employs TRBV28 and TRBJ1-2, with 8 bases lining up with TRBD1. The CDR3 has 16 amino acids. J lost 2 bases, V lost 5 bases, and 10 bases had no gene match. The V gene's germline CDR1 is MDHEN and CDR2 SYDVKM.

J is TRBJ2-7 and V is TRBV7-3; the D is unclear. Germline V gives CDR1 SGHTA, CDR2 FQGTGA. The V end lost 4 bases, the J end lost 6 bases, and 10 bases lay between the germline ends. The CDR3 has 12 residues. In DNA form, the CDR3 reads TGTGCCAGCAGCTCCACGTCAGGCGAGCAGTACTTC. Translating gives CASSSTSGEQYF. Drawing the rest from reference TRBV7-3 and TRBJ2-7, the complete variable domain is GAGVSQTPSNKVTEKGKYVELRCDPISGHTALYWYRQSLGQGPEFLIYFQGTGAADDSGLPNDRFFAVRPEGSVSTLKIQRTERGDSAVYLCASSSTSGEQYFGPGTRLTVT.

V gene TRBV6-5 combines with J gene TRBJ2-1; a possible D gene is TRBD2 (6 bases). Trimming stripped 0 bases from V and 9 bases from J, with 12 bases between. This CDR3 has 14 residues. Germline CDR1 is MNHEY and CDR2 is SVGAGI. CDR3: CASSYSSQEGEQFF. DNA of the CDR3: TGTGCCAGCAGTTACTCGAGCCAGGAGGGTGAGCAGTTCTTC.

This sequence joins TRBV14 and TRBJ2-1, with D perhaps matching TRBD2 (6 bases). Germline CDR1 and CDR2: SGHDN and FVKESK. The ends were cut back, 3 bases at V and 9 bases at J, with 12 bases in the middle. The CDR3 sequence is 13 residues long. For the CDR3, the DNA is TGTGCCAGCAGCCAGTCTAGCGTAAGTGAGCAGTTCTTC. It yields the protein CASSQSSVSEQFF. The entire variable domain, with the rest obtained from reference TRBV14 and TRBJ2-1, is as follows: EAGVTQFPSHSVIEKGQTVTLRCDPISGHDNLYWYRRVMGKEIKFLLHFVKESKQDESGMPNNRFLAERTGGTYSTLKVQPAELEDSGVYFCASSQSSVSEQFFGPGTRLTVL.

In this sample, this clonotype turned up a few times. V usage is TRBV28 and J usage is TRBJ2-3; TRBD2 aligns across 11 bases. The germline V gene encodes CDR1 MDHEN and CDR2 SYDVKM. This CDR3 is built from 15 residues. V shed 6 bases, J shed 0 bases, and the junction held 2 bases outside the gene matches. This chain's CDR3 is CASSRLAGSTDTQYF. The CDR3 DNA reads as TGTGCCAGCAGCCGACTAGCGGGAAGCACAGATACGCAGTATTTT.

In DNA, the CDR3 is TGCGCCAGCGGAGACGCTCAGCCCCAGCATTTT. Its translation: CASGDAQPQHF. V is TRBV5-1 and J is TRBJ1-5, with no clear D. CDR1 SGHRS and CDR2 YFSETQ come from the germline V gene. Deletions cut 7 bases from V and 6 bases from J, with 8 bases between. The CDR3 sequence is 11 residues long.